Shown below are 6 T cell receptor beta chains from a single sample sequenced in a study of cytomegalovirus exposure and HLA in healthy donors. The PCR contained 60 Vbeta and 13 Jbeta primers. Method: immunoSEQ multiplex PCR; TCRdb's copy keeps in-frame clones and lacks some. Among roughly 100,000 clones, approximately 66% were seen once, and the ten largest hold about a tenth. Sequencing was performed on PBMCs. Source of these receptors: a man aged 35-49 years in good health and CMV-seropositive.

The CDR3 bases are TGCGCCAGCAGCCAGACAGGAGAATGGCACGAGCAGTACTTC. Encoded protein: CASSQTGEWHEQYF. This sequence joins TRBV4-3 and TRBJ2-7; D possibly corresponds to TRBD1 (6 bases). Germline CDR1 reads LGHNA; CDR2 reads YSLEER. CDR3 length equals 14 residues. The V end was cut by 3 bases, the J end by 5 bases, with 14 bases between.

V and J are TRBV5-1 and TRBJ2-1; D gene uncertain. Germline V gene sequence: CDR1 SGHRS, CDR2 YFSETQ. Trimming cost V 0 bases and J 0 bases, with 13 bases left between them. The CDR3 is made up of 17 amino acids. DNA for the CDR3: TGCGCCAGCAGCTTGGACCGCGGTCTGAGCTCCTACAATGAGCAGTTCTTC. Its translation: CASSLDRGLSSYNEQFF. The full variable domain, with the rest looked up from reference TRBV5-1 and TRBJ2-1, is KAGVTQTPRYLIKTRGQQVTLSCSPISGHRSVSWYQQTPGQGLQFLFEYFSETQRNKGNFPGRFSGRQFSNSRSEMNVSTLELGDSALYLCASSLDRGLSSYNEQFFGPGTRLTVL.

The chain carries TRBV5-6 and TRBJ1-2; D remains ambiguous. The CDR3 has 15 residues. Germline V gene sequence: CDR1 SGHDT, CDR2 YYEEEE. The germline V and J ends were trimmed by 0 bases and 4 bases, with 13 bases remaining between them. The CDR3 DNA reads TGTGCCAGCAGCTTGGAGCGGCACCCCGTCTATGGCTACACCTTC. Amino acids: CASSLERHPVYGYTF.

The CDR3 loop reads CASVDRGDYGYTF. The CDR3 nucleotides are TGTGCCAGTGTGGACAGGGGCGACTATGGCTACACCTTC. The J gene is TRBJ1-2, the V gene TRBV19; TRBD1 aligns across 9 bases. Germline lookup yields CDR1 LNHDA and CDR2 SQIVND (reference sequence). V shed 8 bases, J shed 3 bases, and the junction held 4 bases outside the gene matches. CDR3 length: 13 residues.

The chain couples TRBV29-1 to TRBJ2-1; 10 positions match TRBD2. With 7 bases clipped from V and 3 bases from J, the junction kept 6 bases outside the gene matches. The CDR3 consists of 14 residues. The V gene's germline CDR1 is SQVTM and CDR2 ANQGSEA. The CDR3 DNA reads TGCAGCGGCCAAACTAGCGGGAACTACAATGAGCAGTTCTTC. It is translated as CSGQTSGNYNEQFF.

V and J are TRBV4-2 and TRBJ2-5, with 7 bases fitting TRBD2. The length of the CDR3 is 15 residues. The germline V gene encodes CDR1 LGHNA and CDR2 YNFKEQ. V dropped 1 base and J dropped 2; count of bases not matched to a gene: 4. CDR3 DNA: TGTGCCAGCAGCCAAGCCTCTAGCGGACAAGAGACCCAGTACTTC. Its translation: CASSQASSGQETQYF.